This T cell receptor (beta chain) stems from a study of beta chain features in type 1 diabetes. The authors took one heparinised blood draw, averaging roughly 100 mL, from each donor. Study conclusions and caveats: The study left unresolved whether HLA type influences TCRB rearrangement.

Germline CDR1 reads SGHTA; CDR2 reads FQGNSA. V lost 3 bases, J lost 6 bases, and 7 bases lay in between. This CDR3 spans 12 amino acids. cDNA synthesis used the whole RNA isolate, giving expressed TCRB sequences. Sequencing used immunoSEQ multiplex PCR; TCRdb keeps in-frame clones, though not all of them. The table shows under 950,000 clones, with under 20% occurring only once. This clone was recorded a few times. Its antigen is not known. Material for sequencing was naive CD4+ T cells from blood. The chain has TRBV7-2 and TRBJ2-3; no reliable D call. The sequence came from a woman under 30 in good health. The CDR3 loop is CASSFFSDTQYF. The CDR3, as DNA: TGTGCCAGCAGCTTCTTCTCGGATACGCAGTATTTT.